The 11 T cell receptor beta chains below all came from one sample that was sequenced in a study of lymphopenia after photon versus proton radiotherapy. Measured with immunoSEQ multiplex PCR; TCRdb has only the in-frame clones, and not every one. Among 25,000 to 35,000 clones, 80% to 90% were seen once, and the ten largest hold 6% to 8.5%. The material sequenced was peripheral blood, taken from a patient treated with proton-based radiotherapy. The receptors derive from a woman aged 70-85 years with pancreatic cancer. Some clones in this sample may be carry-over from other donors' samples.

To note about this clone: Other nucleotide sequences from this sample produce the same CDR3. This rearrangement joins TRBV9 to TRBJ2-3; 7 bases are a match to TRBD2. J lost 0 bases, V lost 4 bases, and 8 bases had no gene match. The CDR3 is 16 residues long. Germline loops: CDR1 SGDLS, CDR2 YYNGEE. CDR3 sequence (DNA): TGTGCCAGCAGCCCGGACCTAGCGGCTAGCACAGATACGCAGTATTTT. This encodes CASSPDLAASTDTQYF.

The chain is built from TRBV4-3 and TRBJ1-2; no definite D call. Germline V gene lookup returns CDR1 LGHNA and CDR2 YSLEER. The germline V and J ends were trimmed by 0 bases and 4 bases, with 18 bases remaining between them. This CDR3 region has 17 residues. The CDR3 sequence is CASSQDFPQATLYGYTF. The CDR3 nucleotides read TGCGCCAGCAGCCAAGATTTCCCCCAAGCAACCCTCTATGGCTACACCTTC.

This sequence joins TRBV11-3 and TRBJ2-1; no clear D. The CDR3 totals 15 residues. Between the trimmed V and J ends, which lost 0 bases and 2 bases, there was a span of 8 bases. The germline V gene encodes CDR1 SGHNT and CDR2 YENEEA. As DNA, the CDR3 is TGTGCCAGCAGCTTAGATCCTCGGCCCTACAATGAGCAGTTCTTC. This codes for CASSLDPRPYNEQFF. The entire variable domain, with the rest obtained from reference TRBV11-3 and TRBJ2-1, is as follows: EAGVVQSPRYKIIEKKQPVAFWCNPISGHNTLYWYLQNLGQGPELLIRYENEEAVDDSQLPKDRFSAERLKGVDSTLKIQPAELGDSAVYLCASSLDPRPYNEQFFGPGTRLTVL.

This CDR3 reads CASSQKSTVRRGYTF. The CDR3 DNA reads TGCGCCAGCAGCCAAAAAAGTACGGTACGTCGCGGCTACACCTTC. V is TRBV4-3 and J is TRBJ1-2; D unresolved. This CDR3 has 15 residues. V gave up 2 bases and J gave up 8 bases, with 18 bases separating them. The germline gives CDR1 LGHNA, CDR2 YSLEER.

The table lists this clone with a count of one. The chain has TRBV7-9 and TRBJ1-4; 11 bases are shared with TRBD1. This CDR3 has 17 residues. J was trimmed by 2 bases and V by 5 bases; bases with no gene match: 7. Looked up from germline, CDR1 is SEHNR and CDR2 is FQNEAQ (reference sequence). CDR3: CASSQWTGGRTNEKLFF. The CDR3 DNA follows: TGTGCCAGCAGCCAATGGACAGGGGGCAGGACTAATGAAAAACTGTTTTTT.

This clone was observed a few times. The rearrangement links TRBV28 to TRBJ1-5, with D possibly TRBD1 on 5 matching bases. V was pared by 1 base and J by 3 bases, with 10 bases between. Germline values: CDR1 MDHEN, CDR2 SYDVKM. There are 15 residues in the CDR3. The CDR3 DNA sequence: TGTGCCAGCAGTTTATACGGGGGGGACAATCAGCCCCAGCATTTT. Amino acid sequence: CASSLYGGDNQPQHF.

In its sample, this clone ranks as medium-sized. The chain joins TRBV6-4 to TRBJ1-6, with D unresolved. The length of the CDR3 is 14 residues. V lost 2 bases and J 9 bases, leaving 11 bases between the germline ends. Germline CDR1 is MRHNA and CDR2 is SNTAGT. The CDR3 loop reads CASSDKGAGSPLHF. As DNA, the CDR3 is TGTGCCAGCAGTGACAAGGGTGCCGGTTCACCCCTCCACTTT.

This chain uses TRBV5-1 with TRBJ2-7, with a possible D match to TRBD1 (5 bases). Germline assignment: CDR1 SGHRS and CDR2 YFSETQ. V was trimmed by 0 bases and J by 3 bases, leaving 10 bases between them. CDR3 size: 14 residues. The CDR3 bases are TGCGCCAGCAGCTTGGGGCGTAGGGGCTACGAGCAGTACTTC. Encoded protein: CASSLGRRGYEQYF.

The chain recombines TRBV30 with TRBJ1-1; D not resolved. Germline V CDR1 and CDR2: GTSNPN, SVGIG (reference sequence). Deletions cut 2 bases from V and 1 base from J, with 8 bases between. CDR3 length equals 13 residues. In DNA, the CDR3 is TGTGCCTGGAGTTTAACACGGAACACTGAAGCTTTCTTT. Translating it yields CAWSLTRNTEAFF.

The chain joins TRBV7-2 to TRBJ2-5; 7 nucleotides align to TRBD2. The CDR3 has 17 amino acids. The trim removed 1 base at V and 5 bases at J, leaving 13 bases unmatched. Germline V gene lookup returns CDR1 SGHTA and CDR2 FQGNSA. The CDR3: CASSLVLMAGVWETQYF. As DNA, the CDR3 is TGTGCCAGCAGCTTAGTGCTGATGGCGGGAGTTTGGGAGACCCAGTACTTC.

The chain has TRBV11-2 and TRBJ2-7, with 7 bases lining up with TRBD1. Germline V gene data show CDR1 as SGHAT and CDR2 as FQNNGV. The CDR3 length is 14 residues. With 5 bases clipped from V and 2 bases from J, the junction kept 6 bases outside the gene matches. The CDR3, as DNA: TGTGCCAGCAGCGAAAACACAGGGGCCTACGAGCAGTACTTC. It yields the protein CASSENTGAYEQYF.